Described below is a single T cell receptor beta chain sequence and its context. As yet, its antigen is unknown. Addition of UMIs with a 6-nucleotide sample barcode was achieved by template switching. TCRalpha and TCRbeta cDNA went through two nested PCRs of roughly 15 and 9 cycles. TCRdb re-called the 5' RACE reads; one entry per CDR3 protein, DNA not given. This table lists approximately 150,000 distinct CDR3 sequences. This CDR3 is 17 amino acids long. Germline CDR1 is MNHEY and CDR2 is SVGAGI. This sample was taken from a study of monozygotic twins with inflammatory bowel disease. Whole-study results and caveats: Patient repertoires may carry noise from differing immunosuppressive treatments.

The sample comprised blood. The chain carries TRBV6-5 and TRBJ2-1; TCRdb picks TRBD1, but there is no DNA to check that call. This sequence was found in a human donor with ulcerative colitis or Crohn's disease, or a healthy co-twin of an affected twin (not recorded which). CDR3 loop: CASSYDGVAGPFNEQFF.